This T cell receptor beta chain was obtained from a study of a mutant IDH1 vaccine in newly diagnosed glioma. Study details: Across weeks 1, 3, 5, 7, 11, 15, 19 and 23, patients received a vaccination each time, eight in all. Patients under treatment included approximately 60% males and roughly 40% females and had a mean age of approximately 40 years.

Sample time point: week 23, last vaccination. Doses comprised 300 ug of mutant IDH1 20-mer peptide each, plus topical imiquimod. The CDR3 is made up of 14 amino acids. The V and J ends lost 0 bases and 2 bases respectively, with 8 bases between them. CDR1 LNHNV and CDR2 YYDKDF come from the germline V gene (reference sequence). Comments on this clone: The target antigen is unknown.

The protocol was immunoSEQ multiplex PCR, while the TCRdb copy is restricted to in-frame clones and leaves out a portion. This table holds approximately 70,000 clones, 84% found once. This chain uses TRBV15 with TRBJ2-7; D gene uncertain. Sequencing used PBMCs, obtained from a glioma patient whose treatment included an IDH1 peptide vaccine. This TCR was sampled from a man aged 18 to 30 with glioma. CDR3 protein: CATSRDAPTYEQYF. The CDR3 DNA reads TGTGCCACCAGCAGAGATGCACCAACCTACGAGCAGTACTTC.